This TCR beta chain stems from a study of regulatory T cells in long-lasting Graves disease. The TCR beta library used iRepertoire HTBI primers with Arm-PCR amplification of CDR3. In the authors' methods: The samples included roughly 62 TRBV and 14 TRBJ segments. TCRdb re-called the multiplex PCR reads with MiXCR, one entry per CDR3 protein. The V and J calls and clone size come from TCRdb's table, not from the authors' own analysis. The table records about 430,000 distinct CDR3 sequences, roughly 15% of them present only once. General study points: Small sample size may have lowered accuracy. When disease was persistent, TRBV28, TRBJ1-2 and TRBJ2-5 were the favored segments.

The CDR3 consists of 13 residues. From germline, CDR1 is SQVTM and CDR2 ANQGSEA. Trimming removed 3 bases at V and 1 base at J, with 9 bases between. The time point is: newly diagnosed GD, antithyroid drugs for less than 3 months. PBMC-extracted RNA yielded the TCR library. This clonotype was seen at least ten times. Its antigen is undetermined. These data also featured in a second study, about T cells in Graves' hyperthyroidism and ophthalmopathy.

The input for sequencing was peripheral blood mononuclear cells (PBMCs), taken at new diagnosis, from a patient treated with antithyroid drugs. This TCR derives from a woman in her forties with Graves disease. The V gene is TRBV29-1, the J gene TRBJ2-5, with D uncertain. CDR3 sequence reads: CSVDGLGQETQYF. The CDR3 region has the DNA TGCAGCGTTGACGGCCTAGGCCAAGAGACCCAGTACTTC.